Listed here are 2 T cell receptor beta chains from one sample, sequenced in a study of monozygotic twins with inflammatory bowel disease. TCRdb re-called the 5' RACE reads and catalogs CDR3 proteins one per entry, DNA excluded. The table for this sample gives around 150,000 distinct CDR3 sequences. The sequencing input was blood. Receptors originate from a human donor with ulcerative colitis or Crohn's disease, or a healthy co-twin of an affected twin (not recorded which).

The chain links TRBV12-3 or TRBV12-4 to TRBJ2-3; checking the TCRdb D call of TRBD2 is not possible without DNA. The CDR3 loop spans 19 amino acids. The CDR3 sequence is CASSSGTSGDAPQASTQYF.

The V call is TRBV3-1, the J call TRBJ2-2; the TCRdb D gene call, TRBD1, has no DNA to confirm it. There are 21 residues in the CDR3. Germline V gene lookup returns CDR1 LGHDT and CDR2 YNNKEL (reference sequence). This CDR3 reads CASSQEWLVGTLRGNTGELFF.